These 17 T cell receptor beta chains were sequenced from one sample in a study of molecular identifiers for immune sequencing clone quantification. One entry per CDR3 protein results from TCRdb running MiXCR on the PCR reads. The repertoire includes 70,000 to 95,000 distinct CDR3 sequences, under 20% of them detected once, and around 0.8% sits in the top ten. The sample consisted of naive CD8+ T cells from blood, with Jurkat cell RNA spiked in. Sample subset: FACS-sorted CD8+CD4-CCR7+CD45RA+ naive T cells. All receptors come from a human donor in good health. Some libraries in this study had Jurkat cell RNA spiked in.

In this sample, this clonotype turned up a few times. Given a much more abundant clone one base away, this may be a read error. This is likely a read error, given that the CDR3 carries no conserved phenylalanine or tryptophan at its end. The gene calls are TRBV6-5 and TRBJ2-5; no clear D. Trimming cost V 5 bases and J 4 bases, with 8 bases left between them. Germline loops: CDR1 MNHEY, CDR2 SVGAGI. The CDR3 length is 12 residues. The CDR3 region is CASSPNGETQYS. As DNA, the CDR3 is TGTGCCAGCAGTCCAAATGGAGAGACCCAGTACTCC.

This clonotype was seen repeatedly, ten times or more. As DNA, the CDR3 is TGTGCCAGCAGCTCCTCCGGGACTAGCAGCACAGATACGCAGTATTTT. Its translation: CASSSSGTSSTDTQYF. The J gene is TRBJ2-3, the V gene TRBV13; 9 positions agree with TRBD2. This CDR3 spans 16 amino acids. The V and J ends lost 4 bases and 0 bases, in that order; junction bases with no gene match: 5. The V gene's germline CDR1 is PRHDT and CDR2 FYEKMQ (reference sequence).

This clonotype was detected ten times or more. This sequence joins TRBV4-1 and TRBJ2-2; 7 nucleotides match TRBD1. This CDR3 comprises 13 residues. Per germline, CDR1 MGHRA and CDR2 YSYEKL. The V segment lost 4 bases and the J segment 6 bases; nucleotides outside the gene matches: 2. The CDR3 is CASSPDRAGELFF. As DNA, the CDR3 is TGCGCCAGCAGCCCTGACAGGGCCGGGGAGCTGTTTTTT.

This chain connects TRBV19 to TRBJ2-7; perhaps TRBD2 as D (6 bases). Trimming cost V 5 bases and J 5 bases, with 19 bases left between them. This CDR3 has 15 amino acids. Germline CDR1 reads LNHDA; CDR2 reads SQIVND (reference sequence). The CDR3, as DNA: TGTGCCAGTAGTCCCTCGACGGGAGTTTATCACGAGCAGTACTTC. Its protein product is CASSPSTGVYHEQYF.

CDR3 bases: TGTGCCAGCAGTGTGCGAGCGGACCAATACGAGCAGTACTTC. Translation gives CASSVRADQYEQYF. This sequence joins TRBV6-1 and TRBJ2-7; a possible D gene is TRBD2 (5 bases). The germline CDR1 and CDR2 sequences are MNHNS and SASEGT. Between the trimmed V and J ends, which lost 4 bases and 4 bases, there was a span of 14 bases. CDR3 length: 14 residues.

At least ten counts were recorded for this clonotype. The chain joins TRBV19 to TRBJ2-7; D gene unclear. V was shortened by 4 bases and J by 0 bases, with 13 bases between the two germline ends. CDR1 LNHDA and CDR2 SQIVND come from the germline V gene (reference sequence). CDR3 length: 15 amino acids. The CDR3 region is CASSTLPGRSYEQYF. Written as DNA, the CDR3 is TGTGCCAGTAGTACCTTACCAGGTCGCTCCTACGAGCAGTACTTC.

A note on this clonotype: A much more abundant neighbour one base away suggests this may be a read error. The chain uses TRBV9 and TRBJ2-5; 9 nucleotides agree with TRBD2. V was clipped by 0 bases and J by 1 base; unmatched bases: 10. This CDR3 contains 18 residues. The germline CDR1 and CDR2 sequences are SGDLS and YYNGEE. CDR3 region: CASSVAPAGGEVQETQYF. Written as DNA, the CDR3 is TGTGCCAGCAGCGTAGCTCCCGCGGGAGGGGAGGTCCAAGAGACCCAGTACTTC.

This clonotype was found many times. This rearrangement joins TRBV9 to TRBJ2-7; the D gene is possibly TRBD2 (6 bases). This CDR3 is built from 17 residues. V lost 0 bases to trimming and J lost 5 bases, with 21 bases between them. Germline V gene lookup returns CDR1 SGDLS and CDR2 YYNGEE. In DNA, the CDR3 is TGTGCCAGCAGCGTAGAAGGCGGGGCAGGCCCTATGGACGAGCAGTACTTC. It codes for CASSVEGGAGPMDEQYF.

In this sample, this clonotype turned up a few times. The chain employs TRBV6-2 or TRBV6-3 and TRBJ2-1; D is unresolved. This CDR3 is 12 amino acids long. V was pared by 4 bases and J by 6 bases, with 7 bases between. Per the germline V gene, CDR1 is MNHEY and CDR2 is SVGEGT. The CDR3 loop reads CASSFGPNEQFF. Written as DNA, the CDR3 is TGTGCCAGCAGTTTCGGGCCCAATGAGCAGTTCTTC.

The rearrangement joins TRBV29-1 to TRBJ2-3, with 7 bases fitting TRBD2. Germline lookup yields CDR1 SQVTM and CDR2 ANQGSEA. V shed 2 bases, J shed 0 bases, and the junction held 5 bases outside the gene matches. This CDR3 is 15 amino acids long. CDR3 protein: CSVEFARESTDTQYF. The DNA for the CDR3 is TGCAGCGTTGAATTTGCGCGGGAGAGCACAGATACGCAGTATTTT.

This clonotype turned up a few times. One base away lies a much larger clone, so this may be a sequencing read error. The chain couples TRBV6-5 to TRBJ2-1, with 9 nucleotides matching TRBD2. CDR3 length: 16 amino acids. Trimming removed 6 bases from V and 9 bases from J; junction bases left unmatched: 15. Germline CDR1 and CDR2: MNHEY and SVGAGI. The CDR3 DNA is TGTGCCAGCAGATATTCAATAGCGGGAGCCCCCTTTGAGCAGTTCTTC. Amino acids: CASRYSIAGAPFEQFF.

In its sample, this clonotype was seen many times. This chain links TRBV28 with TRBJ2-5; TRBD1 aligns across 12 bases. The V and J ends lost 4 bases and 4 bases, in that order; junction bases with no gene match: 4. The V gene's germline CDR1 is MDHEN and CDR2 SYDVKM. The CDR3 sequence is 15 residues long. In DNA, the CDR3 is TGTGCCAGCAGTTCCGGGACAGGGGGCCTAGAGACCCAGTACTTC. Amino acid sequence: CASSSGTGGLETQYF.

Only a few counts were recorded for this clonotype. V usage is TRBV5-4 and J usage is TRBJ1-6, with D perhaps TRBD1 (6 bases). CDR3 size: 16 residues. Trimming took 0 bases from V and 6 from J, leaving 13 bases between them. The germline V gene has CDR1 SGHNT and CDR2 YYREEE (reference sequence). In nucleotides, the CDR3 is TGTGCCAGCAGCTTGGCAGGGGAGAGGGCTAATTCACCCCTCCACTTT. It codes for CASSLAGERANSPLHF.

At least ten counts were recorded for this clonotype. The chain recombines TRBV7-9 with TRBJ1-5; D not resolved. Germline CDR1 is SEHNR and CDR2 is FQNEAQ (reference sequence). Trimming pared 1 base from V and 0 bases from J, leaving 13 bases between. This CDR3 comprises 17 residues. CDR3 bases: TGTGCCAGCAGCTTAGGGGGAGGACCGTATAGCAATCAGCCCCAGCATTTT. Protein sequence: CASSLGGGPYSNQPQHF.

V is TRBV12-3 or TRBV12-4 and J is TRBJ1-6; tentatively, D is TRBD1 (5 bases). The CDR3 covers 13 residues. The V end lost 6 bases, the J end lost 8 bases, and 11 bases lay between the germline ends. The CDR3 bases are TGTGCCAGCAGCTTGGGGGTGCATTCACCCCTCCACTTT. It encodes CASSLGVHSPLHF.

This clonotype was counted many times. CDR3 bases: TGCGCCAGCAGCCAAGTCGAAGGCGTGACCCACGAGCAGTACTTC. Amino acids: CASSQVEGVTHEQYF. This sequence joins TRBV4-3 and TRBJ2-7; D is ambiguous. Germline V gene data show CDR1 as LGHNA and CDR2 as YSLEER. This CDR3 spans 15 amino acids. V lost 1 base, J lost 5 bases, and 15 bases lay in between.

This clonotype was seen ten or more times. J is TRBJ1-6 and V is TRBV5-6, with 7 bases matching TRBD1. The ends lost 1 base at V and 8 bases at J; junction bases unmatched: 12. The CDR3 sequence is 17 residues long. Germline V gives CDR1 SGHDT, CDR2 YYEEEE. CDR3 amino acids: CASSLPLGRGLYSPLHF. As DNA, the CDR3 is TGTGCCAGCAGCTTGCCCCTGGGGAGGGGGCTATATTCACCCCTCCACTTT.